This entry concerns a single T cell receptor (beta chain). Antigen unknown. This sample was taken from a study of cytomegalovirus exposure and HLA in healthy donors. Study-wide results and limits: A later analysis showed TCR association rates differing by HLA locus, peaking at DRB1 and lowest at HLA-C. One variant, a missense change in DCLRE1C, was linked in a later analysis to TCR beta V- and J-gene trimming. Several top significant clusters appeared, in a later analysis, to be linked to common viral pathogens.

PCR amplification relied on 60 Vbeta primers (plus 13 Jbeta primers). Libraries were prepared by immunoSEQ multiplex PCR; TCRdb keeps only in-frame clonotypes and omits some of them. This table has 100,000 to 150,000 clones, more than 75% appearing once. The V and J ends lost 7 bases and 0 bases respectively, with 8 bases between them. Per the germline V gene, CDR1 is ENHRY and CDR2 is SYGVKD. This CDR3 comprises 13 residues. Sequenced material: PBMCs. The chain joins TRBV10-3 to TRBJ2-3; D is unclear. This sequence was found in a man between 18 and 29 years old in good health and CMV-seronegative. CDR3 region: CAIMAPSTDTQYF. The CDR3 nucleotides are TGTGCCATCATGGCTCCCAGCACAGATACGCAGTATTTT.